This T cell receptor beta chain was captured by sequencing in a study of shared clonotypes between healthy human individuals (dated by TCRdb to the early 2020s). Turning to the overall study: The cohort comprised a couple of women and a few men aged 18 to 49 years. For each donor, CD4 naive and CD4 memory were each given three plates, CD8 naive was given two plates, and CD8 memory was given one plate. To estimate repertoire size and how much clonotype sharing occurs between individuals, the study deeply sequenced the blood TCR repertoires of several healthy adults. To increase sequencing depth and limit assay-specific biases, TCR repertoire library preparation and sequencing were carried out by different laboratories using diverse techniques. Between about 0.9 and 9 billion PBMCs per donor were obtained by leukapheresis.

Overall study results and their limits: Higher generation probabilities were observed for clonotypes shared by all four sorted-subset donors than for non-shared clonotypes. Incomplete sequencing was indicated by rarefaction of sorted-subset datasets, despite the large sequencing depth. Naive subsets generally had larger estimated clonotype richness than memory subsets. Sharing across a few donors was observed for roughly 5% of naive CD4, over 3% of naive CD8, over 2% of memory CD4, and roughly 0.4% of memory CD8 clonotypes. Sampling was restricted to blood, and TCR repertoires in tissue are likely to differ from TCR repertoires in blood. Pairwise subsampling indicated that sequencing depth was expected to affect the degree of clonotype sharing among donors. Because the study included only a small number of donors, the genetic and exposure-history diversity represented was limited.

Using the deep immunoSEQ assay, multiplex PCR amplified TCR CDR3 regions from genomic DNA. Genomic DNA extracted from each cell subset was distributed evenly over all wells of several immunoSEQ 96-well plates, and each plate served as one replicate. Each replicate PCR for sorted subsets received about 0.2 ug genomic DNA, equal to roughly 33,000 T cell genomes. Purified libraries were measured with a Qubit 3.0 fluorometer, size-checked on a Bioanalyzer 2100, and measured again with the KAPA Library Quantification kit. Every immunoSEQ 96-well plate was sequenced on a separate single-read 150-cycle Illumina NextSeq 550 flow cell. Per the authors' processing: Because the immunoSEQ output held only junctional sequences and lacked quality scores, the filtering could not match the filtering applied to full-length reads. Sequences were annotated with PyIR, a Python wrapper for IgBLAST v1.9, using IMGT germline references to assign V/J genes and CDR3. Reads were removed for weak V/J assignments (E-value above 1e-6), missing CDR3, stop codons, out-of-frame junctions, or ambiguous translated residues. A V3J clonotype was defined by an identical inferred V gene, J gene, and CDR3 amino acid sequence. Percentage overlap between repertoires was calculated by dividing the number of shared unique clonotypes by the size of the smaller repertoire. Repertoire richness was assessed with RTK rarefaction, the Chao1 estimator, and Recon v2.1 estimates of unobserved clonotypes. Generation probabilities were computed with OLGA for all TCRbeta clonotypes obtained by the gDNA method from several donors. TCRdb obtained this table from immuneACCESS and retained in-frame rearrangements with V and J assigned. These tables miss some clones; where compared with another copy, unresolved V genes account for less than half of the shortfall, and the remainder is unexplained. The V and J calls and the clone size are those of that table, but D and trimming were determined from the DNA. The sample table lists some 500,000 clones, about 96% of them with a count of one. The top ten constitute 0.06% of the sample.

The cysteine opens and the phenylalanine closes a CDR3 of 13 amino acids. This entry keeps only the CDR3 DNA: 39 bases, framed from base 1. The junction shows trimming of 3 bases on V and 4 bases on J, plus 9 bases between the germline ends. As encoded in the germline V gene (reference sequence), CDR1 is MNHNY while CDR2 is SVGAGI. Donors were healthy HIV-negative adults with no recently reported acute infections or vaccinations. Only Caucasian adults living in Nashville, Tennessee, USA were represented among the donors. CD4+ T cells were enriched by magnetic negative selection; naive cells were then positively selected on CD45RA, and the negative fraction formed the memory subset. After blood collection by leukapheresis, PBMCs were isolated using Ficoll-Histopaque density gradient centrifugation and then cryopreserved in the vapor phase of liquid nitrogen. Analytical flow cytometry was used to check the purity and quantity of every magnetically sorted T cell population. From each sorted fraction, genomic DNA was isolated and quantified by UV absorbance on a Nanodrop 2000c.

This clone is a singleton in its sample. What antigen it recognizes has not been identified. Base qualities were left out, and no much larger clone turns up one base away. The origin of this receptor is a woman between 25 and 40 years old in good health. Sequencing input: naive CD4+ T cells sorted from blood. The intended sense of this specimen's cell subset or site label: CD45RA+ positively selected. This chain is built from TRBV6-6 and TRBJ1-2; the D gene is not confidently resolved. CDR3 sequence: CASSYRESYGYTF. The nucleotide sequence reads TGTGCCAGCAGTTATAGGGAATCCTATGGCTACACCTTC.